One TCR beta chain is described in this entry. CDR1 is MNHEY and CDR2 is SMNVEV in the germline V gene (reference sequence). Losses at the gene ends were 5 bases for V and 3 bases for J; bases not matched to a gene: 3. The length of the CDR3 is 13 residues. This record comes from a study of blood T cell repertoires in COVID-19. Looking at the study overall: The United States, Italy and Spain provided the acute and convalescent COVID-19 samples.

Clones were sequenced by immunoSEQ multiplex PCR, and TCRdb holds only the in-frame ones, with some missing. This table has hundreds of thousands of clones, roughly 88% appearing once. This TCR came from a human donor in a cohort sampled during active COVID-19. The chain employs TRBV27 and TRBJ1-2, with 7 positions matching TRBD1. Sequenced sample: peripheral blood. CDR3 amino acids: CASSPDRDYGYTF. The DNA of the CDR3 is TGTGCCAGCAGTCCCGACAGGGACTATGGCTACACCTTC.